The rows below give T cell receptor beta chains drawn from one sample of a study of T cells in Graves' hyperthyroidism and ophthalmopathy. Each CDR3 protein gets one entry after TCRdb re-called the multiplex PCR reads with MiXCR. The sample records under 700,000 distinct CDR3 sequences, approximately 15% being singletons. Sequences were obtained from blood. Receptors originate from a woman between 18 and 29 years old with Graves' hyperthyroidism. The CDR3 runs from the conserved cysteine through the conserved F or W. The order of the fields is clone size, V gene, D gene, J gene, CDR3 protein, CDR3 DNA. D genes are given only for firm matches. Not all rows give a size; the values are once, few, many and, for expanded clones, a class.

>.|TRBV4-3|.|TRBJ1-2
CASSQEAGTEYGYTF
TGCGCCAGCAGCCAAGAAGCCGGGACTGAATATGGCTACACCTTC
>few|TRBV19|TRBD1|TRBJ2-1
CASSPQGDEQFF
TGTGCCAGTAGTCCACAGGGGGATGAGCAGTTCTTC
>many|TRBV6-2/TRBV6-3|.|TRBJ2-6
CASSYSPGANVLTF
TGTGCCAGCAGTTACTCCCCTGGGGCCAACGTCCTGACTTTC
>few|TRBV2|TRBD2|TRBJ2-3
CASSESGGGEDTQYF
TGTGCCAGCAGTGAAAGTGGTGGGGGGGAGGATACGCAGTATTTT
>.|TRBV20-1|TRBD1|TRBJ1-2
CSATRDSFNYGYTF
TGCAGTGCTACCCGGGACAGTTTTAACTATGGCTACACCTTC
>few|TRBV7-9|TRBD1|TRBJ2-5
CASSPPKIGRDRGKTQYF
TGTGCCAGCAGCCCACCAAAGATAGGTCGGGACAGGGGTAAGACCCAGTACTTC
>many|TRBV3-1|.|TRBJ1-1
CASSQGWRAMNTEAFF
TGTGCCAGCAGCCAAGGGTGGCGGGCCATGAACACTGAAGCTTTCTTT
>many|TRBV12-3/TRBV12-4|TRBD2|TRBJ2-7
CASTTSGRAGEQYF
TGTGCCAGCACAACTAGCGGGAGGGCGGGGGAGCAGTACTTC
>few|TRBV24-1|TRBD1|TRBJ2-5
CATSDGQGAETQYF
TGTGCCACCAGTGATGGCCAGGGGGCTGAGACCCAGTACTTC
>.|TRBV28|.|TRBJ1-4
CASSSPGQAPKKLFF
TGTGCCAGCAGTTCTCCGGGACAAGCCCCGAAAAAACTGTTTTTT
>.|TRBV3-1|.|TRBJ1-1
CASGQIRRNTEAFF
TGTGCCAGCGGCCAGATACGACGGAACACTGAAGCTTTCTTT
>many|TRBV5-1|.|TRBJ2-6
CASSSVAGANVLTF
TGCGCCAGCAGCTCAGTAGCTGGGGCCAACGTCCTGACTTTC
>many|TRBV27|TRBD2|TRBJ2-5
CASSPSGGDQETQYF
TGTGCCAGCAGTCCTAGCGGAGGAGACCAAGAGACCCAGTACTTC
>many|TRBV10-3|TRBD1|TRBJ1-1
CAISVQTGKGEAFF
TGTGCCATCAGTGTACAGACAGGGAAGGGTGAAGCTTTCTTT
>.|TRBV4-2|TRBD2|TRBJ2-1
CASSQGGLVNYEQFF
TGTGCCAGCAGCCAAGGGGGACTAGTTAATTATGAGCAGTTCTTC
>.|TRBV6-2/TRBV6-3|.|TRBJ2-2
CASSFLWTSTGELFF
TGTGCCAGCAGTTTTCTCTGGACCAGCACCGGGGAGCTGTTTTTT
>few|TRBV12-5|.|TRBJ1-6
CASGLSRANSPLHF
TGTGCTAGTGGTTTGTCCAGGGCCAATTCACCCCTCCACTTT
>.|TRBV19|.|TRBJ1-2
CASSHNDNTGYYGYTF
TGTGCCAGTAGTCACAACGATAATACAGGCTACTATGGCTACACCTTC
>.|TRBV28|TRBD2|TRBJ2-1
CAISGLAGSNEQFF
TGTGCCATCTCGGGACTAGCGGGATCCAATGAGCAGTTCTTC
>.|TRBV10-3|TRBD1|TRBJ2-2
CAIRFDPGQGGTGELFF
TGTGCCATCAGATTTGATCCGGGACAGGGAGGAACCGGGGAGCTGTTTTTT
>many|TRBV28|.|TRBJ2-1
CASSLPQGDEQFF
TGTGCCAGCAGTCTCCCACAGGGAGATGAGCAGTTCTTC
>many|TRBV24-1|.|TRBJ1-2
CATSPGGYTF
TGTGCCACCAGTCCCGGAGGCTACACCTTC
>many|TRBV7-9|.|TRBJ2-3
CASTLINGDTQYF
TGTGCCAGCACCCTCATTAATGGAGATACGCAGTATTTT
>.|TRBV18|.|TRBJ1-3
CASSRTGTSGNTIYF
TGTGCCAGCTCACGGACCGGGACCTCTGGAAACACCATATATTTT
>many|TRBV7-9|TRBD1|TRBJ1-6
CASSFRTGEYNSPLHF
TGTGCCAGCAGCTTCAGGACAGGGGAATATAATTCACCCCTCCACTTT
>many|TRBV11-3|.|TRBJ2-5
CASSQGGLTMETQYF
TGTGCCAGCAGCCAAGGCGGACTAACAATGGAGACCCAGTACTTC
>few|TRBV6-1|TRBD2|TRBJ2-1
CASSYTTGGGKARDNEQFF
TGTGCCAGCAGTTACACTACCGGGGGAGGGAAGGCTAGGGACAATGAGCAGTTCTTC
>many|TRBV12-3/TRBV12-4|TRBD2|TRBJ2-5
CASSKNSGPQETQYF
TGTGCCAGCAGTAAAAATAGCGGGCCACAAGAGACCCAGTACTTC
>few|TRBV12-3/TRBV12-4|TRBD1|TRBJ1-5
CASSTTGGLGNNQPQHF
TGTGCCAGCAGTACCACAGGGGGCCTGGGTAACAATCAGCCCCAGCATTTT
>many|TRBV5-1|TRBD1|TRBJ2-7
CASSSSPGQGIYEQYF
TGCGCCAGCAGCTCATCGCCGGGACAGGGGATCTACGAGCAGTACTTC
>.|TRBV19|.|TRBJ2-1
CASSQSRAGNEQFF
TGTGCCAGTAGCCAGTCACGCGCCGGCAATGAGCAGTTCTTC
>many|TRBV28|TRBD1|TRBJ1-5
CATQGDRGIQPQHF
TGTGCCACCCAGGGGGACAGGGGCATTCAGCCCCAGCATTTT
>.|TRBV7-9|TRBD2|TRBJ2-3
CASSSRSGLAGDTDTQYF
TGTGCCAGCAGCTCCCGATCGGGACTAGCGGGAGATACAGATACGCAGTATTTT
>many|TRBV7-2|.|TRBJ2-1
CASSLAAGSYNEQFF
TGTGCCAGCAGCTTAGCAGCGGGCTCCTACAATGAGCAGTTCTTC
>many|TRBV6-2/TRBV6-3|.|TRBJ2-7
CASSLDGGSYEQYF
TGTGCCAGCAGCCTGGACGGCGGATCCTACGAGCAGTACTTC
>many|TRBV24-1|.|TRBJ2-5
CATSDRRLSSETQYF
TGTGCCACCAGTGATCGTCGACTGTCCTCGGAGACCCAGTACTTC